The 7 T cell receptor beta chains reported below all come from one sample, sequenced in a study of shared clonotypes between healthy human individuals. CD45RO negativity and positive selection for CCR7 defined naive CD8 cells, a population that excluded terminally differentiated effector memory CD45RA+ cells. Sequencing was performed with immunoSEQ multiplex PCR; in TCRdb, only in-frame clones are kept and a portion is missing. The data hold 2 million to 2.5 million clones, with about 93% observed a single time. The sample taken for sequencing was naive CD8+ T cells from PBMCs. The receptors stem from a man in his late teens or twenties in good health. Some clones in this sample may be carry-over from other donors' samples.

The genes are TRBV9 and TRBJ1-2, with 7 bases fitting TRBD1. The CDR3 sequence is 15 residues long. The V segment lost 0 bases and the J segment 8 bases; nucleotides outside the gene matches: 10. Germline assignment: CDR1 SGDLS and CDR2 YYNGEE. This CDR3 is CASSVGRSGGQGYTF. The CDR3 nucleotides read TGTGCCAGCAGCGTAGGCAGATCAGGGGGACAGGGCTACACCTTC.

The chain carries TRBV7-6 and TRBJ2-2; TRBD2 aligns across 8 bases. Germline lookup yields CDR1 SGHVS and CDR2 FNYEAQ. V was clipped by 3 bases and J by 3 bases; unmatched bases: 9. This CDR3 contains 17 residues. The DNA of the CDR3 is TGTGCCAGCAGCTTCGATCTTTGGCGGGAGGACACCGGGGAGCTGTTTTTT. This codes for CASSFDLWREDTGELFF.

CDR3 region: CASSLELAGVVDTQYF. CDR3 DNA: TGTGCCAGCAGCTTAGAACTAGCGGGAGTTGTCGATACGCAGTATTTT. The gene calls are TRBV7-9 and TRBJ2-3; 11 nucleotides align to TRBD2. The CDR3 spans 16 residues. CDR1 is SEHNR and CDR2 is FQNEAQ in the germline V gene (reference sequence). V was clipped by 1 base and J by 6 bases; unmatched bases: 6.

Concerning this clone: Other DNA sequences in the sample encode the same CDR3. V usage is TRBV27 and J usage is TRBJ2-7; tentatively, D is TRBD2 (6 bases). V gave up 3 bases and J gave up 0 bases, with 9 bases separating them. In germline, CDR1 is MNHEY, CDR2 SMNVEV (reference sequence). This CDR3 has 14 residues. In nucleotides, the CDR3 is TGTGCCAGCAGTTTGGAGGGAAACTCCTACGAGCAGTACTTC. Protein product: CASSLEGNSYEQYF.

This clone has just a few counts. The CDR3: CAISSPGHRGYTF. The DNA for the CDR3 is TGTGCCATCTCTTCCCCGGGGCATCGTGGCTACACCTTC. The chain recombines TRBV10-3 with TRBJ1-2, with D possibly TRBD1 on 5 matching bases. Germline assignment: CDR1 ENHRY and CDR2 SYGVKD. With 8 bases removed from V and 7 bases from J, the gap between germline ends came to 17 bases. The CDR3 has 13 amino acids.

The chain links TRBV18 to TRBJ2-1, with no clear D. Trimming stripped 3 bases from V and 0 bases from J, with 15 bases between. Germline V gene sequence: CDR1 KGHSH, CDR2 LQKENI. This CDR3 comprises 17 residues. CDR3: CASSPIRDISSYNEQFF. The CDR3 DNA follows: TGTGCCAGCTCACCGATTCGAGACATAAGCTCCTACAATGAGCAGTTCTTC.

This clone was recorded once. This CDR3 reads CASSLATRDEQFF. CDR3 sequence (DNA): TGTGCCAGCAGCTTAGCGACTAGAGATGAGCAGTTCTTC. The chain couples TRBV7-9 to TRBJ2-1, with D tentatively TRBD2 (6 bases). Looked up from germline, CDR1 is SEHNR and CDR2 is FQNEAQ (reference sequence). The CDR3 is made up of 13 amino acids. The V gene lost 0 bases and the J gene lost 8 bases, with 8 bases spanning the gap.